The rows below give T cell receptor beta chains drawn from one sample of a study of blood T cell repertoires in COVID-19. Using immunoSEQ multiplex PCR, the repertoire was profiled, and TCRdb retains in-frame clones only, with some absent. The profile shows about 410,000 clones, less than 95% of them singletons. The source material was PBMCs or T cells enriched from blood (not recorded which). These TCRs come from a man aged 18-30 years who had recovered from COVID-19. Each CDR3 is given with its conserved first and last residue. Fields, in order: J gene, V gene, clone size, D gene, CDR3 DNA, CDR3 protein. D genes are given only for firm matches. Clone size is shown for a subset of rows, as once, few, many or a class of expanded clone.

j_gene: TRBJ2-6
v_gene: TRBV9
abundance: -
d_gene: TRBD1
CDR3nt: TGTGCCAGCAGCCCAGACGATCGGGACAGGGACTCTGGGGCCAACGTCCTGACTTTC
CDR3aa: CASSPDDRDRDSGANVLTF

j_gene: TRBJ1-2
v_gene: TRBV19
abundance: -
d_gene: TRBD1
CDR3nt: TGTGCCAGTAGTAAGATGACAGGGGAGGCCCATGGCTACACCTTC
CDR3aa: CASSKMTGEAHGYTF

j_gene: TRBJ2-2
v_gene: TRBV11-1
abundance: few
d_gene: -
CDR3nt: TGTGCCAGCAACCTGGGGGCCAAGGGGAACACCGGGGAGCTGTTTTTT
CDR3aa: CASNLGAKGNTGELFF

j_gene: TRBJ1-2
v_gene: TRBV5-6
abundance: -
d_gene: -
CDR3nt: TGTGCCAGCAGCCGCAGGGTAGACGGCTACACCTTC
CDR3aa: CASSRRVDGYTF

j_gene: TRBJ1-1
v_gene: TRBV11-3
abundance: -
d_gene: -
CDR3nt: TGTGCCAGCAGCTTACCGAAAATAGGGGGGAACACTGAAGCTTTCTTT
CDR3aa: CASSLPKIGGNTEAFF

j_gene: TRBJ1-4
v_gene: TRBV10-3
abundance: -
d_gene: -
CDR3nt: TGTGCCATCAGTGAAGGCAGGGGCGATTTACTGTTTTTT
CDR3aa: CAISEGRGDLLFF

j_gene: TRBJ1-3
v_gene: TRBV5-8
abundance: -
d_gene: -
CDR3nt: TGTGCCAGCAGCTCGACACGAAACACCATATATTTT
CDR3aa: CASSSTRNTIYF

j_gene: TRBJ1-6
v_gene: TRBV6-6
abundance: -
d_gene: -
CDR3nt: TGTGCCAGCAGCGATGTACAGGACTATAATTCACCCCTCCACTTT
CDR3aa: CASSDVQDYNSPLHF

j_gene: TRBJ1-1
v_gene: TRBV27
abundance: -
d_gene: TRBD1
CDR3nt: TGTGCCAGCAGTTTACAGGGGGAATATACTGAAGCTTTCTTT
CDR3aa: CASSLQGEYTEAFF

j_gene: TRBJ2-7
v_gene: TRBV7-8
abundance: -
d_gene: -
CDR3nt: TGTGCCAGCAGCCCTGACTCGAACTCCTACGAGCAGTACTTC
CDR3aa: CASSPDSNSYEQYF

j_gene: TRBJ1-2
v_gene: TRBV4-1
abundance: -
d_gene: -
CDR3nt: TGCGCCAGCAGCCAAGAGCAAGGGGTCAACTATGGCTACACCTTC
CDR3aa: CASSQEQGVNYGYTF

j_gene: TRBJ1-2
v_gene: TRBV5-6
abundance: once
d_gene: TRBD1
CDR3nt: TGTGCCAGCAGTTCAGGGGGCCCTCCGGGAGGCTACACCTTC
CDR3aa: CASSSGGPPGGYTF

j_gene: TRBJ1-2
v_gene: TRBV6-5
abundance: -
d_gene: TRBD1
CDR3nt: TGTGCCAGCAGCCCAGCAGGGGGTGGGTATGGCTACACCTTC
CDR3aa: CASSPAGGGYGYTF

j_gene: TRBJ2-7
v_gene: TRBV27
abundance: -
d_gene: -
CDR3nt: TGTGCCAGCAGTTTGCGGGGCTCCTACGAGCAGTACTTC
CDR3aa: CASSLRGSYEQYF

j_gene: TRBJ1-2
v_gene: TRBV10-3
abundance: -
d_gene: -
CDR3nt: TGTGCCATCGGAGGGAGTTCTGACTATGGCTACACCTTC
CDR3aa: CAIGGSSDYGYTF

j_gene: TRBJ1-1
v_gene: TRBV19
abundance: -
d_gene: -
CDR3nt: TGTGCCAGTAGTCCCCAGTCAGGGCTGAGGATGAACACTGAAGCTTTCTTT
CDR3aa: CASSPQSGLRMNTEAFF

j_gene: TRBJ1-5
v_gene: TRBV19
abundance: -
d_gene: -
CDR3nt: TGTGCCAGTAGTGGCCAAGCGGTTAGCAATCAGCCCCAGCATTTT
CDR3aa: CASSGQAVSNQPQHF

j_gene: TRBJ2-1
v_gene: TRBV27
abundance: -
d_gene: -
CDR3nt: TGTGCCAGCAGATCCGGGACTTATTACAATGAGCAGTTCTTC
CDR3aa: CASRSGTYYNEQFF

j_gene: TRBJ1-1
v_gene: TRBV5-6
abundance: few
d_gene: -
CDR3nt: TGTGCCAGCAGCCCCGGGACACCCGACGCTGAAGCTTTCTTT
CDR3aa: CASSPGTPDAEAFF

j_gene: TRBJ1-3
v_gene: TRBV10-1
abundance: -
d_gene: TRBD1
CDR3nt: TGCGCCAGCAGCACCGGGACAGAGACGTTCGCCACATGCACCATATATTTT
CDR3aa: CASSTGTETFATCTIYF

j_gene: TRBJ2-1
v_gene: TRBV10-3
abundance: -
d_gene: TRBD2
CDR3nt: TGTGCCATCAGAAGAGCGGGAGGGCCGAGTTACAATGAGCAGTTCTTC
CDR3aa: CAIRRAGGPSYNEQFF

j_gene: TRBJ2-3
v_gene: TRBV28
abundance: -
d_gene: -
CDR3nt: TGTGCCAGCAGTTTAGCCGAGGAGATGACGGCAGATACGCAGTATTTT
CDR3aa: CASSLAEEMTADTQYF

j_gene: TRBJ2-5
v_gene: TRBV5-1
abundance: -
d_gene: TRBD2
CDR3nt: TGCGCCAGCAGCCCCGGGACTAGCGAGGGGGAGACCCAGTACTTC
CDR3aa: CASSPGTSEGETQYF

j_gene: TRBJ2-3
v_gene: TRBV6-5
abundance: -
d_gene: -
CDR3nt: TGTGCCAGCGGGGAGGTTTGGACAGATACGCAGTATTTT
CDR3aa: CASGEVWTDTQYF

j_gene: TRBJ1-6
v_gene: TRBV2
abundance: -
d_gene: TRBD1
CDR3nt: TGTGCCGGAGGGTCGAGGACAGGGAATTCACCCCTCCACTTT
CDR3aa: CAGGSRTGNSPLHF

j_gene: TRBJ2-7
v_gene: TRBV10-2
abundance: -
d_gene: TRBD2
CDR3nt: TGCGCCAGCGGGGGGGATATTCGAAGCGCCTCCTACGAGCAGTACTTC
CDR3aa: CASGGDIRSASYEQYF

j_gene: TRBJ2-5
v_gene: TRBV7-9
abundance: -
d_gene: TRBD2
CDR3nt: TGTGCCAGCAGACCAGGACTAGCGGGGCTAGAGACCCAGTACTTC
CDR3aa: CASRPGLAGLETQYF

j_gene: TRBJ1-1
v_gene: TRBV5-8
abundance: -
d_gene: TRBD1
CDR3nt: TGTGCCAGCAGCTTGGAACGGGGGTCGAGGACGGCGACAGGGGCTTTCTTT
CDR3aa: CASSLERGSRTATGAFF

j_gene: TRBJ2-3
v_gene: TRBV28
abundance: -
d_gene: -
CDR3nt: TGTGCCAGCAGTTTACCAGGACAAAGCACAGATACGCAGTATTTT
CDR3aa: CASSLPGQSTDTQYF

j_gene: TRBJ2-1
v_gene: TRBV7-2
abundance: -
d_gene: TRBD2
CDR3nt: TGTGCCAGCAGCTTCGCGGGGGGGCGTGAGCAGTTCTTC
CDR3aa: CASSFAGGREQFF

j_gene: TRBJ1-5
v_gene: TRBV7-2
abundance: few
d_gene: TRBD1
CDR3nt: TGTGCCAGCAGCTTAGGAGGGGGCCTGGGTCAGCCCCAGCATTTT
CDR3aa: CASSLGGGLGQPQHF

j_gene: TRBJ1-3
v_gene: TRBV28
abundance: -
d_gene: -
CDR3nt: TGTGCCAGCAGTTCAGCAACGGGACACAGGGGAAACACCATATATTTT
CDR3aa: CASSSATGHRGNTIYF

j_gene: TRBJ1-1
v_gene: TRBV19
abundance: -
d_gene: TRBD1
CDR3nt: TGTGCCAGTAGTATCGTACAGGGGTCTGAAGCTTTCTTT
CDR3aa: CASSIVQGSEAFF

j_gene: TRBJ1-1
v_gene: TRBV19
abundance: -
d_gene: -
CDR3nt: TGTGCCAGTAGTGATAGGGGCACTGAAGCTTTCTTT
CDR3aa: CASSDRGTEAFF

j_gene: TRBJ1-2
v_gene: TRBV5-1
abundance: -
d_gene: -
CDR3nt: TGCGCCAGCAGCTTAGGTACAGGGAGCCTATATGGCTACACCTTC
CDR3aa: CASSLGTGSLYGYTF

j_gene: TRBJ1-1
v_gene: TRBV2
abundance: few
d_gene: -
CDR3nt: TGTGCCAGCAAGATGGTTTCGGACACTGAAGCTTTCTTT
CDR3aa: CASKMVSDTEAFF

j_gene: TRBJ1-1
v_gene: TRBV5-1
abundance: -
d_gene: -
CDR3nt: TGCGCCAGCAAAACAGGGTCCCTGTTGGGCGCTGAAGCTTTCTTT
CDR3aa: CASKTGSLLGAEAFF

j_gene: TRBJ1-2
v_gene: TRBV3-1/TRBV3-2
abundance: -
d_gene: -
CDR3nt: TGTGCCAGCAGCCCCCGCCAGGCTCTCTTCAATGGCTACACCTTC
CDR3aa: CASSPRQALFNGYTF

j_gene: TRBJ1-2
v_gene: TRBV3-1/TRBV3-2
abundance: few
d_gene: -
CDR3nt: TGTGCCAGCAGCCAAGTGGGAGTACGTGGCTACACCTTC
CDR3aa: CASSQVGVRGYTF

j_gene: TRBJ1-3
v_gene: TRBV9
abundance: -
d_gene: -
CDR3nt: TGTGCCAGCAGCGGACAGATCTCTGGAAACACCATATATTTT
CDR3aa: CASSGQISGNTIYF

j_gene: TRBJ1-1
v_gene: TRBV5-8
abundance: -
d_gene: TRBD1
CDR3nt: TGTGCCAGCAGCTACTACAGGGGGCTGAGAATAGAAGCTTTCTTT
CDR3aa: CASSYYRGLRIEAFF

j_gene: TRBJ2-1
v_gene: TRBV19
abundance: -
d_gene: TRBD2
CDR3nt: TGTGCCAGTAGTATAAGTTTGGCGGGGGGGCTTAACAATGAGCAGTTCTTC
CDR3aa: CASSISLAGGLNNEQFF

j_gene: TRBJ2-3
v_gene: TRBV28
abundance: -
d_gene: -
CDR3nt: TGTGCCAGCAGTTTAGCCCTCGGGGACACAGATACGCAGTATTTT
CDR3aa: CASSLALGDTDTQYF

j_gene: TRBJ2-3
v_gene: TRBV21-1
abundance: -
d_gene: -
CDR3nt: TGTGCCAGCAGAGTATGGACTAGCTGTAGCACAGATACGCAGTATTTT
CDR3aa: CASRVWTSCSTDTQYF

j_gene: TRBJ2-1
v_gene: TRBV9
abundance: -
d_gene: -
CDR3nt: TGTGCCAGCAGCGTCCGGACTTCGAGCAATGAGCAGTTCTTC
CDR3aa: CASSVRTSSNEQFF

j_gene: TRBJ1-2
v_gene: TRBV28
abundance: few
d_gene: -
CDR3nt: TGTGCCAGCAGTCCCTCAATTACCCAGGGCTACACCTTC
CDR3aa: CASSPSITQGYTF

j_gene: TRBJ2-1
v_gene: TRBV7-3
abundance: -
d_gene: TRBD2
CDR3nt: TGTGCCAGCAGCTTAACGGGCGGGAGTAACAATGAGCAGTTCTTC
CDR3aa: CASSLTGGSNNEQFF

j_gene: TRBJ1-6
v_gene: TRBV5-8
abundance: few
d_gene: -
CDR3nt: TGTGCCAGCAGCTTGCGGAGGACCTATAATTCACCCCTCCACTTT
CDR3aa: CASSLRRTYNSPLHF

j_gene: TRBJ1-1
v_gene: TRBV28
abundance: few
d_gene: -
CDR3nt: TGTGCCAGCAGTCCCGGGAGGGCGAACACTGAAGCTTTCTTT
CDR3aa: CASSPGRANTEAFF

j_gene: TRBJ1-6
v_gene: TRBV28
abundance: -
d_gene: -
CDR3nt: TGTGCCAGCAGTTCCCCAGGGCAATCACCCCTCCACTTT
CDR3aa: CASSSPGQSPLHF

j_gene: TRBJ1-1
v_gene: TRBV11-3
abundance: few
d_gene: -
CDR3nt: TGTGCCAGCAGCTTAGAGGGGGGGAACACTGAAGCTTTCTTT
CDR3aa: CASSLEGGNTEAFF

j_gene: TRBJ1-3
v_gene: TRBV14
abundance: few
d_gene: -
CDR3nt: TGTGCCAGCAGCCGACCTAGGTACTCTGGAAACACCATATATTTT
CDR3aa: CASSRPRYSGNTIYF